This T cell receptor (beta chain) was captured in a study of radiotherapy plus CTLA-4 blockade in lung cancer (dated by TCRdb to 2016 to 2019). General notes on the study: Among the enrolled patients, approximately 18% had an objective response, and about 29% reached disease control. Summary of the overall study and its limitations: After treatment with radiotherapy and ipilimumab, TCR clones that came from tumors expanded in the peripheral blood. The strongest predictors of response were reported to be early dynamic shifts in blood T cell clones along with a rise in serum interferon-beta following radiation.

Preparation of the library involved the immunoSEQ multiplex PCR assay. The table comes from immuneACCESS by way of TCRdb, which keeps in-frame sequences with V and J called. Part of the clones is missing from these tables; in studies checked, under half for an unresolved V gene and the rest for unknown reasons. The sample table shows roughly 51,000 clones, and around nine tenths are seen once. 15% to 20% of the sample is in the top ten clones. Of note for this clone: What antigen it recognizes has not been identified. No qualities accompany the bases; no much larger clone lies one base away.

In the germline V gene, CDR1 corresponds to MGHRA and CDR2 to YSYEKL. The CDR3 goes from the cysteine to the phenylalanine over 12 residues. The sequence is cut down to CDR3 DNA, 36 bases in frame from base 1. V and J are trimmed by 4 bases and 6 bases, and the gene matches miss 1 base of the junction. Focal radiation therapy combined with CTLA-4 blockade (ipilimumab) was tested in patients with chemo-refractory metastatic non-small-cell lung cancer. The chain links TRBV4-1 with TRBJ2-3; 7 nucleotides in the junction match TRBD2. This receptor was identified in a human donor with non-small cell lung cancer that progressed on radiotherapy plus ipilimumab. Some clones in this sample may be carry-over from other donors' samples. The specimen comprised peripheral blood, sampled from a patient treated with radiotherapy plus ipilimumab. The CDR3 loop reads CASSRRGDTQYF. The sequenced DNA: TGCGCCAGCAGCCGGCGGGGGGATACGCAGTATTTT.